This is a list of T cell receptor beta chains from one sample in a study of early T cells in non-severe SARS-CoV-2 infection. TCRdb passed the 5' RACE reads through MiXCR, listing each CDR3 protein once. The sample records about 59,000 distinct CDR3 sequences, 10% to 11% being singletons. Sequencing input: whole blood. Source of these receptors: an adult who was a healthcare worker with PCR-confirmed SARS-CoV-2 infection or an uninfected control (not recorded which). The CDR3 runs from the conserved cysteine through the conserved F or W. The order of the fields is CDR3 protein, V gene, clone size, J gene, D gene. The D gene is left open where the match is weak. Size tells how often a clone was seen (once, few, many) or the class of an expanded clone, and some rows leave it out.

CSARVAGGWQETQYF TRBV20-1 many TRBJ2-5 TRBD1
CASSEAVTYNEQFF TRBV19 many TRBJ2-1 .
CASTQVGAGGGNQPQHF TRBV19 many TRBJ1-5 TRBD1
CASSTDPVANYGYTF TRBV7-2 many TRBJ1-2 .
CASSAGQGNGELFF TRBV2 few TRBJ2-2 TRBD1
CASSLVLARETQYF TRBV11-2 many TRBJ2-5 .
CASGREAFF TRBV2 many TRBJ1-1 .
CASRAQPAGELFF TRBV6-1 many TRBJ2-2 .
CASSSWTSGTDTQYF TRBV5-1 . TRBJ2-3 TRBD2
CAISGGQKRGNTEAFF TRBV10-3 . TRBJ1-1 TRBD1
CASSHASGSVISGANVLTF TRBV3-1 many TRBJ2-6 TRBD2
CSARDTFLSSYNSPLHF TRBV20-1 . TRBJ1-6 .
CASSRDTGNQPQHF TRBV28 many TRBJ1-5 .
CASSAESGEGNEKLFF TRBV6-1 many TRBJ1-4 .
CASRPQGDNSPLHF TRBV6-6 . TRBJ1-6 TRBD1
CASSWDLGRTQYF TRBV5-1 many TRBJ2-5 .
CASSYRALNTEAFF TRBV4-1 many TRBJ1-1 .
CASSLHSGTGELFF TRBV7-2 few TRBJ2-2 .
CASRSDRYEQYF TRBV19 many TRBJ2-7 .
CASTRSAGYPYEQYF TRBV12-3/TRBV12-4 many TRBJ2-7 .
CASSLVDGPGEQFF TRBV18 . TRBJ2-1 .
CASSFGAGWSYNEQFF TRBV11-2 few TRBJ2-1 .
CASDTFRGGSWQPQHF TRBV6-2/TRBV6-3 many TRBJ1-5 .
CASSRQGAFETQYF TRBV3-1 many TRBJ2-5 TRBD1
CSASSPRQGAALAKNIQYF TRBV20-1 many TRBJ2-4 TRBD1
CASSFQGAQGEQFF TRBV5-1 many TRBJ2-1 TRBD1
CASSAGPLNTEAFF TRBV5-1 few TRBJ1-1 .
CASSQGPPPHEQFF TRBV4-1 many TRBJ2-1 .
CASSFLTGQTTDTQYF TRBV5-1 few TRBJ2-3 TRBD1
CASSLEAGNQPQHF TRBV7-6 many TRBJ1-5 .
CASSYSRESNNQPQHF TRBV6-6 many TRBJ1-5 .
CSASLVRAKNIQYF TRBV20-1 few TRBJ2-4 .
CASSSTSTGGNTEAFF TRBV7-9 many TRBJ1-1 TRBD1
CASSIPVAPLHF TRBV7-2 . TRBJ1-6 .
CASSFEGYNEQFF TRBV12-3/TRBV12-4 many TRBJ2-1 .
CSVAAEGRDEKLFF TRBV29-1 few TRBJ1-4 .
CASSDSRGRQPQHF TRBV2 many TRBJ1-5 .
CASSLAFGDTQYF TRBV5-8 . TRBJ2-3 .
CASSSQGRTEAFF TRBV11-2 . TRBJ1-1 TRBD1
CASSPVRTNTEAFF TRBV5-1 few TRBJ1-1 .
CASSPTSGQETQYF TRBV7-9 many TRBJ2-5 TRBD2
CASSLRRGGLADTQYF TRBV7-6 many TRBJ2-3 TRBD2
CASRGSGYEQYF TRBV21-1 few TRBJ2-7 .
CASSSGTATDTQYF TRBV5-1 . TRBJ2-3 TRBD1
CASSVEGLEPDTQYF TRBV9 . TRBJ2-3 TRBD2
CASSLAGSRVDEQYF TRBV7-2 few TRBJ2-7 .
CASSLVSLGTEGEKLFF TRBV5-1 few TRBJ1-4 .
CASSEQGESPLHF TRBV7-9 many TRBJ1-6 .
CSVAPSATDTQYF TRBV29-1 . TRBJ2-3 .
CSARTTRLARTTDTQYF TRBV20-1 many TRBJ2-3 TRBD2
CASSPHRGPYGYTF TRBV18 . TRBJ1-2 TRBD1
CASSQDRGINGYTF TRBV4-3 few TRBJ1-2 .
CASNIQTFILLAKNIQYF TRBV27 many TRBJ2-4 .
CASSPSLPKQYF TRBV12-3/TRBV12-4 many TRBJ2-7 .
CASSEGGVGEKLFF TRBV6-1 few TRBJ1-4 .
CASSRDRGQDTQYF TRBV2 . TRBJ2-3 TRBD1
CASSLGSRGPYEQYF TRBV7-2 many TRBJ2-7 .
CASSVDRPPYNEQFF TRBV9 few TRBJ2-1 .
CSVRAGRTDTQYF TRBV29-1 many TRBJ2-3 .
CATSRVSTREQFF TRBV15 . TRBJ2-1 .